This T cell receptor (beta chain) was found in a study of shared clonotypes between healthy human individuals. The run depth of the assay was deep. How the authors handled the data: For the immunoSEQ data, sequences were junction-only without quality scores, so filtering differed. Method: immunoSEQ multiplex PCR; TCRdb's copy keeps in-frame clones and lacks some. V and J calls and clone size follow that table, whereas D and trimming were derived from the DNA. The sample gives approximately 320,000 clones, around nine tenths of which show up once; about 16% is in the top ten. Germline V CDR1 and CDR2: SNHLY, FYNNEI. The J segment lost 2 bases and the V segment lost 5 bases, leaving 4 bases of the junction unmatched. The CDR3 has 15 amino acids.

Specimen: memory CD8+ T cells sorted from blood. Subset indicated: CD45RO+ cells pooled with CCR7-negative TemRA cells. V and J are TRBV2 and TRBJ2-7; 12 positions agree with TRBD2. The TCR sequence derives from a man aged 18-30 years in good health. The CDR3 nucleotides read TGTGCCAGCAGTTACCTAGCGGGGGGGCCCTACGAGCAGTACTTC. Translating gives CASSYLAGGPYEQYF.